The clone carrying this T cell receptor (beta chain) was detected a few times. The antigen is unknown. The junction shows a germline mismatch at one end, possibly a read error. CDR3 length: 15 amino acids. Germline CDR1 reads WSHSY; CDR2 reads SAAADI. The time point denotes: after dendritic cell vaccination, including at tumor progression/relapse. This entry belongs to a study of glioma-infiltrating T cells after dendritic cell vaccination. Points from the study as a whole: No direct clonality-survival link was found; a diverse polyclonal response may matter. Few patients contributed both blood and tumor specimens.

TCRdb's table, derived via immunoSEQ multiplex PCR, lists solely in-frame clones and lacks some. Of 9,500 to 12,000 clones listed, roughly 86% were seen once; the top ten hold roughly 41%. The V call is TRBV10-2, the J call TRBJ2-7, with a possible D match to TRBD2 (6 bases). This receptor was identified in a human donor with glioblastoma. This specimen consisted of blood, obtained after dendritic cell vaccination. For the CDR3, the DNA is TGCGCCAGCAGTGAGTACGCGGGGCCCTCCTACGGGCAGTACTTC. It is translated as CASSEYAGPSYGQYF.